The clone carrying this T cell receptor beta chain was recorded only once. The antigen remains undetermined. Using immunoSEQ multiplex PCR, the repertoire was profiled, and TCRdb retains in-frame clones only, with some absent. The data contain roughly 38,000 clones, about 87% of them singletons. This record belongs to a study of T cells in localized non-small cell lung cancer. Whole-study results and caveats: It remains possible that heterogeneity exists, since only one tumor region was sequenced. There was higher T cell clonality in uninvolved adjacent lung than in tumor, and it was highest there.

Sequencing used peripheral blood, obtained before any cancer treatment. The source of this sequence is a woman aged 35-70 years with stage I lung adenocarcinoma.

The CDR3 sequence: CASSEGGYTGELFF. DNA for the CDR3: TGTGCCAGCAGTGAAGGGGGGTACACCGGGGAGCTGTTTTTT. The genes are TRBV2 and TRBJ2-2; D tentatively fits TRBD1 or TRBD2 (5 bases each). The CDR3 consists of 14 residues. CDR1 is SNHLY and CDR2 is FYNNEI in the germline V gene. Trimming took 1 base from V and 3 from J, leaving 6 bases between them.